A selection of T cell receptor beta chains follows, all from one sample in a study of spatial heterogeneity in lung cancer. TCRdb reprocessed the 5' RACE reads with MiXCR, giving one entry per CDR3 protein. Of around 4,800 distinct CDR3 sequences in the sample, approximately 13% were seen once. Material: lung tumor tissue, obtained at surgery. These receptors all stem from a male donor with early-stage non-small cell lung cancer. The CDR3 runs from the conserved cysteine through the conserved F or W. Each record gives: clone size, J gene, D gene, V gene, CDR3 protein, CDR3 DNA. A D gene is named only where the DNA matches it firmly. Clone size appears in some rows only: once, few, many, or a class for an expanded clone.

medium-sized TRBJ2-7 NA TRBV20-1 CSAKQVDEQYF TGCAGTGCTAAGCAGGTTGACGAGCAGTACTTC
many TRBJ1-5 NA TRBV10-2 CASSAGTSNQPQHF TGCGCCAGCAGTGCGGGGACTAGCAATCAGCCCCAGCATTTT
medium-sized TRBJ1-5 TRBD1 TRBV29-1 CSATLQGLGSQPQHF TGCAGCGCCACTCTACAGGGGTTAGGTAGTCAGCCCCAGCATTTT
many TRBJ1-6 NA TRBV5-1 CASSLGGIIAPLHF TGCGCCAGCAGCCTGGGAGGGATTATCGCACCCCTCCACTTT
many TRBJ2-1 TRBD1 TRBV7-2 CASSTGGLYNEQFF TGTGCCAGCAGTACAGGGGGCCTGTACAATGAGCAGTTCTTC
NA TRBJ2-5 TRBD1 TRBV7-3 CASSSAGTGRETQYF TGTGCCAGCAGCTCGGCCGGGACAGGGCGCGAGACCCAGTACTTC
many TRBJ2-1 NA TRBV6-6 CASSYSLDSGEQFF TGTGCCAGCAGTTACTCTTTAGACTCCGGGGAGCAGTTCTTC
medium-sized TRBJ1-5 TRBD1 TRBV24-1 CATSESGGNQPQHF TGTGCCACCAGTGAATCAGGGGGGAATCAGCCCCAGCATTTT
medium-sized TRBJ2-5 NA TRBV6-1 CASSVTGRPVGTQYF TGTGCCAGCAGTGTGACGGGACGCCCGGTGGGGACCCAGTACTTC
medium-sized TRBJ2-1 NA TRBV12-3/TRBV12-4 CASRSGSDYNEQFF TGTGCCAGCAGAAGCGGGTCAGATTACAATGAGCAGTTCTTC
medium-sized TRBJ2-1 NA TRBV9 CASSVGSSSYNEQFF TGTGCCAGCAGCGTAGGGTCCTCCTCCTACAATGAGCAGTTCTTC
NA TRBJ2-4 NA TRBV12-3/TRBV12-4 CASSFRDTAKNIQYF TGTGCCAGCAGTTTCAGGGATACGGCCAAAAACATTCAGTACTTC
many TRBJ1-2 TRBD1 TRBV4-1 CASSQDPQGDGGYTF TGCGCCAGCAGCCAAGACCCCCAGGGGGATGGTGGCTACACCTTC
many TRBJ1-6 TRBD1 TRBV28 CASSFVRTGFGNSPLHF TGTGCCAGCAGTTTCGTCAGGACAGGGTTCGGGAATTCACCCCTCCACTTT
many TRBJ2-7 TRBD2 TRBV29-1 CSVAPSGASYEQYF TGCAGCGTTGCCCCTAGCGGGGCCTCCTACGAGCAGTACTTC
medium-sized TRBJ2-1 TRBD1 TRBV6-5 CASSYQGDEQFF TGTGCCAGCAGCTATCAGGGGGATGAGCAGTTCTTC
many TRBJ2-2 NA TRBV5-1 CASSPGSNTGELFF TGCGCCAGCAGCCCTGGATCAAACACCGGGGAGCTGTTTTTT
NA TRBJ1-3 NA TRBV28 CASSNLEAGNAIYF TGTGCCAGCAGCAACTTGGAGGCTGGAAACGCCATATATTTT
many TRBJ1-6 TRBD1 TRBV19 CASRGDRTPNSPLHF TGTGCCAGTAGGGGGGACAGGACCCCAAATTCACCCCTCCACTTT
NA TRBJ2-7 NA TRBV5-6 CASSGDRAYEQYF TGTGCCAGCAGCGGGGACCGAGCCTACGAGCAGTACTTC
medium-sized TRBJ2-1 TRBD2 TRBV20-1 CSRSGTSGRALDNEQFF TGCAGTCGTTCAGGGACTAGCGGGAGGGCTTTGGACAATGAGCAGTTCTTC
medium-sized TRBJ2-1 TRBD1 TRBV7-9 CASSPTGQVSSYNEQFF TGTGCCAGCAGCCCAACAGGACAGGTCAGCTCCTACAATGAGCAGTTCTTC
many TRBJ2-5 TRBD1 TRBV20-1 CSAPTGGRETQYF TGCAGTGCCCCGACAGGGGGCAGGGAGACCCAGTACTTC
few TRBJ2-1 NA TRBV12-3/TRBV12-4 CASSSTGGLIVSYNEQFF TGTGCCAGCAGTTCCACGGGGGGCCTTATCGTCTCCTACAATGAGCAGTTCTTC
many TRBJ2-5 NA TRBV18 CASSPITGGQETQYF TGTGCCAGCTCACCAATAACTGGAGGCCAAGAGACCCAGTACTTC
medium-sized TRBJ2-7 NA TRBV6-6 CASSSTRGASNPDEQYF TGTGCCAGCAGTTCCACTCGTGGGGCAAGCAATCCCGACGAGCAGTACTTC
many TRBJ1-5 TRBD1 TRBV6-6 CASSYDRGFSQPQHF TGTGCCAGCAGTTACGACAGGGGGTTTTCTCAGCCCCAGCATTTT
medium-sized TRBJ2-5 TRBD2 TRBV5-6 CASSLVRAGAGETQYF TGTGCCAGCAGCTTGGTCCGGGCGGGAGCCGGGGAGACCCAGTACTTC
many TRBJ2-7 NA TRBV6-2/TRBV6-3 CASSYLQGRPYEQYF TGTGCCAGCAGTTACTTACAGGGAAGGCCCTACGAGCAGTACTTC
many TRBJ2-3 NA TRBV20-1 CSATSRGLGWDTQYF TGCAGTGCTACCTCTAGGGGTTTGGGGTGGGATACGCAGTATTTT
NA TRBJ2-1 TRBD1 TRBV25-1 CASSPQGAGEQFF TGTGCCAGCAGTCCCCAGGGGGCAGGTGAGCAGTTCTTC
NA TRBJ1-4 NA TRBV20-1 CSASDRSEKLFF TGCAGTGCTAGCGACAGGAGTGAAAAACTGTTTTTT
large TRBJ1-5 NA TRBV4-3 CASSQETYQPQHF TGCGCCAGCAGCCAAGAAACCTATCAGCCCCAGCATTTT
medium-sized TRBJ1-2 NA TRBV6-1 CASSLDRQVYTF TGTGCCAGCAGCCTAGATAGACAGGTCTACACCTTC
NA TRBJ2-7 NA TRBV27 CASSFGILYEQYF TGTGCCAGCAGTTTCGGAATACTCTACGAGCAGTACTTC
medium-sized TRBJ2-5 NA TRBV12-3/TRBV12-4 CASSLERAGTQYF TGTGCCAGCAGTTTAGAGAGGGCTGGGACCCAGTACTTC
medium-sized TRBJ2-1 NA TRBV6-1 CASSLRAPDGSNEQFF TGTGCCAGCAGCCTAAGGGCCCCGGACGGTTCCAATGAGCAGTTCTTC
many TRBJ2-7 TRBD2 TRBV20-1 CSARSQRGLSSYEQYF TGCAGTGCTAGATCCCAGCGGGGCTTGAGCTCCTACGAGCAGTACTTC
few TRBJ2-7 NA TRBV28 CASSSITSLSIFHEQYF TGTGCCAGCAGTTCCATCACTAGTCTCTCTATATTCCACGAGCAGTACTTC
once TRBJ2-3 TRBD2 TRBV7-9 CASRLAGKDTQYF TGTGCCAGCAGGCTAGCGGGCAAAGATACGCAGTATTTT